This T cell receptor beta chain was found in a study of cytomegalovirus exposure and HLA in healthy donors. Broader study findings: There were around 160 TCR beta chains listed as cytomegalovirus-associated.

The donors were healthy bone marrow donors. CDR1 is SGDLS and CDR2 is YYNGEE in the germline V gene. The CDR3 covers 16 residues. The V end lost 3 bases, the J end lost 4 bases, and 20 bases lay between the germline ends. PCR was performed using 60 Vbeta and 13 Jbeta primers. Profiling relied on immunoSEQ multiplex PCR, and the TCRdb table lists in-frame clones only, not all of them. The table lists roughly 140,000 clones, roughly 80% of them singletons, with around 6.7% in the top ten. Only a few counts were recorded for this clone. Its antigen is as yet unknown. The sequenced sample consisted of PBMCs. The TCR originated in a woman in her thirties or forties in good health and CMV-seropositive. This chain uses TRBV9 with TRBJ2-7, with D perhaps TRBD2 (5 bases). Here the CDR3 reads CASSGNEGSEAYEQYF. The CDR3 nucleotides read TGTGCCAGCAGCGGAAACGAGGGTAGCGAGGCTTACGAGCAGTACTTC.